Below, 11 T cell receptor beta chains from the same sample are listed, as sequenced in a study of T cell responses to AZD1222 COVID-19 vaccine (dated by TCRdb to about 2021). The library was built by means of the immunoSEQ multiplex PCR assay. TCRdb re-hosts the immuneACCESS table, in-frame sequences only. Its copies lack some clones; in the studies checked, an unresolved V gene accounts for under half of them, and the cause for the rest is not known. In all, the sample holds 110,000 to 150,000 clones, and 85% to 90% of those were seen once. Together, the top ten hold approximately 2.8% of the sample. This specimen's time point label, per the study, means: about 28 days (+/-7) after the second vaccine dose. Sequences were derived from peripheral blood, sampled 28 days after the second AZD1222 dose. These receptors were obtained from an adult who received the AZD1222 COVID-19 vaccine.

CDR3: CASSLGQGTGTGELFF. CDR3 bases: TGTGCCAGCAGCTTAGGTCAGGGTACCGGTACCGGGGAGCTGTTTTTT. This chain uses TRBV11-3 with TRBJ2-2; weak D call: TRBD1 (5 bases). Germline CDR1 and CDR2: SGHNT and YENEEA. Deletions cut 1 base from V and 5 bases from J, with 14 bases between. The CDR3 sequence is 16 residues long.

This chain joins TRBV6-2 or TRBV6-3 and TRBJ1-2; D gene uncertain. CDR1 MNHEY and CDR2 SVGEGT come from the germline V gene. Deletions cut 5 bases from V and 4 bases from J, with 8 bases between. This CDR3 contains 12 residues. DNA for the CDR3: TGTGCCAGCAGTGAGAACTCCTATGGCTACACCTTC. Protein: CASSENSYGYTF.

The rearrangement links TRBV2 to TRBJ2-5; no definite D call. This CDR3 spans 14 amino acids. V lost 5 bases and J lost 6, with 16 bases in between. Germline CDR1 and CDR2: SNHLY and FYNNEI. CDR3 sequence reads: CASSRASNSQTQYF. The CDR3 DNA sequence: TGTGCCAGCAGTCGAGCATCAAACTCCCAGACCCAGTACTTC.

The chain joins TRBV6-5 to TRBJ2-4, with D possibly called TRBD1 or TRBD2 (5 bases each). Germline values: CDR1 MNHEY, CDR2 SVGAGI. There are 14 residues in the CDR3. V shed 2 bases and J shed 8 bases, with 13 bases lying between them. In nucleotides, the CDR3 is TGTGCCAGCAGTTACGCTGGTGTGGGGGACATTCAGTACTTC. Protein product: CASSYAGVGDIQYF.

The V and J genes are TRBV4-2 and TRBJ2-3, with unresolved D. Trimming stripped 0 bases from V and 0 bases from J, with 4 bases between. This CDR3 region has 14 residues. Germline V gene data show CDR1 as LGHNA and CDR2 as YNFKEQ. CDR3 DNA sequence: TGTGCCAGCAGCCAAGAACCAAGCACAGATACGCAGTATTTT. Translated, it gives CASSQEPSTDTQYF.

This chain connects TRBV11-2 to TRBJ1-1; 7 bases line up with TRBD1. Germline CDR1 SGHAT, CDR2 FQNNGV. This CDR3 has 14 amino acids. With V trimmed by 5 bases and J by 5 bases, 8 bases remained unmatched. The DNA of the CDR3 is TGTGCCAGCAGCCCTCCTCGACAGGGTACTGAAGCTTTCTTT. Its translation: CASSPPRQGTEAFF.

This chain links TRBV1 with TRBJ1-2. TRBV1 is noted as a pseudogene. This CDR3 spans 18 amino acids. CDR3 nucleotides: TGCACCAGCAGCCAGACTAACCGGGAGAGGGGGGCGAACTATGGCTACACCTTC. Translation: CTSSQTNRERGANYGYTF.

The chain couples TRBV7-2 to TRBJ1-4, with a possible D match to TRBD1 (5 bases). The V gene's germline CDR1 is SGHTA and CDR2 FQGNSA. V was shortened by 4 bases and J by 11 bases, with 14 bases between the two germline ends. The CDR3 consists of 13 residues. The CDR3 DNA follows: TGTGCCAGCAGCTCAGGGAAGGGTGCTAAACTGTTTTTT. As protein: CASSSGKGAKLFF. Looking up the rest from reference TRBV7-2 and TRBJ1-4 gives the full variable domain: GAGVSQSPSNKVTEKGKDVELRCDPISGHTALYWYRQSLGQGLEFLIYFQGNSAPDKSGLPSDRFSAERTGGSVSTLTIQRTQQEDSAVYLCASSSGKGAKLFFGSGTQLSVL.

There are a few counts of this clone. The chain couples TRBV21-1 to TRBJ1-6; the DNA was not compared with TRBD1, the D call given in the table. TRBV21-1 has pseudogene status. This CDR3 comprises 17 residues. The CDR3 is CASSKVVTGAFHSPLHF. CDR3 bases: TGTGCCAGCAGCAAAGTCGTTACAGGGGCCTTCCATTCACCCCTCCACTTT.

About this clone itself: The sample contains more than one DNA sequence encoding this CDR3. The V call is TRBV7-2, the J call TRBJ1-5, with D possibly matching TRBD1 (6 bases). This CDR3 is 13 amino acids long. Germline CDR1 and CDR2: SGHTA and FQGNSA. The V and J ends lost 4 bases and 5 bases respectively, with 9 bases between them. The CDR3, as DNA: TGTGCCAGCAGCTCACAGGGTGATCAGCCCCAGCATTTT. It yields the protein CASSSQGDQPQHF.

The chain carries TRBV20-1 and TRBJ2-5; D might be TRBD1 (5 bases). In germline, CDR1 is DFQATT, CDR2 SNEGSKA (reference sequence). Trimming left V 5 bases short and J 12 bases short, with 16 bases between. The CDR3 is 11 amino acids. The CDR3, as DNA: TGCAGTGCTCCAAGTCAGGGCCCCGAGTACTTC. Protein sequence: CSAPSQGPEYF.